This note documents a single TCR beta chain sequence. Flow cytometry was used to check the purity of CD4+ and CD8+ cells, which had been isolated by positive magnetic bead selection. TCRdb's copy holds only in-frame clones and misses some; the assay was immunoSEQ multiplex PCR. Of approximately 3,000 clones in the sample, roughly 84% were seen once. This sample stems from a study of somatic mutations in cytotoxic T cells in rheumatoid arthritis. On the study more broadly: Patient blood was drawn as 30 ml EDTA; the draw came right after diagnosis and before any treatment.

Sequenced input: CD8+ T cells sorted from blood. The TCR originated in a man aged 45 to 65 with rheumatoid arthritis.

CDR3 sequence reads: CASNPSGGNQPQHF. The DNA for the CDR3 is TGTGCCAGCAACCCCTCAGGGGGCAATCAGCCCCAGCATTTT. This rearrangement joins TRBV27 to TRBJ1-5; D may be TRBD1 (6 bases). Deletions cut 7 bases from V and 2 bases from J, with 12 bases between. Germline V gene data show CDR1 as MNHEY and CDR2 as SMNVEV (reference sequence). The CDR3 covers 14 residues.